A selection of T cell receptor beta chains follows, all from one sample in a study of response to subunit inactivated influenza vaccine. TCRdb reanalysed the RT-PCR reads using MiXCR and keeps one entry per CDR3 protein. The top ten clones hold approximately 11% of a sample with about 780,000 distinct CDR3 sequences, less than 20% of them seen once. Sequencing was performed on PBMCs from blood, taken roughly 5 days after vaccination. The receptor set was obtained from a man aged 45 to 65 who received an inactivated influenza vaccine. CDR3s include the opening cysteine and the closing phenylalanine or tryptophan. The D gene is left open where the match is weak. Size is stated for part of the rows, as once, few or many counts, or as a class when the clone is expanded.

d_gene | len | j_gene | v_gene | abundance | CDR3nt | CDR3aa
TRBD2 | 17 | TRBJ2-1 | TRBV5-1 | - | TGCGCCAGCAGCCTCCCCCGGACTAGCGGGAGTGACAATGAGCAGTTCTTC | CASSLPRTSGSDNEQFF
- | 14 | TRBJ2-7 | TRBV3-1 | few | TGTGCCAGCAGCCAAGTACCAGGAACCTACGAGCAGTACTTC | CASSQVPGTYEQYF
- | 11 | TRBJ2-6 | TRBV7-9 | few | TGTGCCAGCAGCCACGATAACGTCCTGACTTTC | CASSHDNVLTF
- | 15 | TRBJ2-2 | TRBV12-3/TRBV12-4 | - | TGTGCCAGCAGTCCCGGTGACTACCTATCCGGGGAGCTGTTTTTT | CASSPGDYLSGELFF
- | 15 | TRBJ2-5 | TRBV29-1 | - | TGCAGCATCTTCGGCCCTATTACAGGGATGGAGACCCAGTACTTC | CSIFGPITGMETQYF
TRBD2 | 13 | TRBJ2-2 | TRBV24-1 | - | TGTGCCGCCGGACTAGCGGGTCCCGGGGAGCTGTTTTTT | CAAGLAGPGELFF
TRBD2 | 20 | TRBJ2-4 | TRBV4-3 | - | TGCGCCAGCAGCCAAGAGATGAGGTCGGGACTAGCGATAGCCAAAAACATTCAGTACTTC | CASSQEMRSGLAIAKNIQYF
- | 14 | TRBJ1-2 | TRBV5-6 | - | TGTGCCAGCAGCTTGGATCTGGGGAACTATGGCTACACCTTC | CASSLDLGNYGYTF
TRBD2 | 16 | TRBJ2-7 | TRBV5-1 | - | TGCGCCAGCACCCCCAACGGACTAGCGGGAGCTAGCGAGCAGTACTTC | CASTPNGLAGASEQYF
TRBD1 | 17 | TRBJ2-3 | TRBV12-3/TRBV12-4 | few | TGTGCCAGCAGTTCGAGACCGGGACAGGGGTTCACAGATACGCAGTATTTT | CASSSRPGQGFTDTQYF
TRBD2 | 14 | TRBJ2-1 | TRBV20-1 | - | TGCAGTGCTTTCTTTGGGCGGGGGGCAGATGAGCAGTTCTTC | CSAFFGRGADEQFF
- | 16 | TRBJ2-2 | TRBV7-2 | - | TGTGCCAGCAGCCGTATGGGATCCCCGAACACCGGGGAGCTGTTTTTT | CASSRMGSPNTGELFF
- | 13 | TRBJ2-3 | TRBV24-1 | - | TGTGCCACCAGTGTTCGGGGTGCAGATACGCAGTATTTT | CATSVRGADTQYF
- | 14 | TRBJ1-1 | TRBV9 | - | TGTGCCAGCAGCGTAGATTCAGGGGTGCCTGAAGCTTTCTTT | CASSVDSGVPEAFF
TRBD1 | 17 | TRBJ1-4 | TRBV12-3/TRBV12-4 | many | TGTGCCAGCAGTTTAGGGACAGGGGGTGCAACTAATGAAAAACTGTTTTTT | CASSLGTGGATNEKLFF
TRBD1 | 14 | TRBJ2-7 | TRBV15 | - | TGTGCCACCAGCACCGGGACAGGGACTGGGGAGCAGTACTTC | CATSTGTGTGEQYF
- | 13 | TRBJ2-5 | TRBV20-1 | - | TGCAGTGTTTCCACCGGGACAAAAGAGACCCAGTACTTC | CSVSTGTKETQYF
- | 17 | TRBJ1-3 | TRBV12-3/TRBV12-4 | many | TGTGCCAGCAGTTCCGGACAGAGCGATTTCTCTGGAAACACCATATATTTT | CASSSGQSDFSGNTIYF
- | 11 | TRBJ1-2 | TRBV7-2 | few | TGTGCCAGCAGCTTGGCGGTCAGGTACACCTTC | CASSLAVRYTF
- | 14 | TRBJ2-2 | TRBV7-7 | - | TGTGCTAGCAGCTTCGACAGCGACACCGGGGAGCTGTTTTTT | CASSFDSDTGELFF
- | 13 | TRBJ1-6 | TRBV12-3/TRBV12-4 | few | TGTGCCAGCACCCGGGGGGGTAATTCACCCCTCCACTTT | CASTRGGNSPLHF
- | 12 | TRBJ1-5 | TRBV12-3/TRBV12-4 | few | TGTGCCAGCAGTACTCCCAATCAGCCCCAGCATTTT | CASSTPNQPQHF
- | 14 | TRBJ2-1 | TRBV14 | - | TGTGCCAGCAGCCAAGATCGGTCAGGGTCCGAGCAGTTCTTC | CASSQDRSGSEQFF
- | 14 | TRBJ1-1 | TRBV5-8 | - | TGTGCCAGCAGCCAGATATACAGGGTGCCTGAAGCTTTCTTT | CASSQIYRVPEAFF
- | 15 | TRBJ2-2 | TRBV12-3/TRBV12-4 | - | TGTGCCAGCAGTTTTACCAACAGAAACACCGGGGAGCTGTTTTTT | CASSFTNRNTGELFF
- | 15 | TRBJ1-3 | TRBV7-9 | few | TGTGCCAGCAGCCGAACTAGCGAATCTGGAAACACCATATATTTT | CASSRTSESGNTIYF
- | 15 | TRBJ2-4 | TRBV3-1 | - | TGTGCCTGCAGCCAAGGGGCCGTAGCCAAAAACATTCAGTACTTC | CACSQGAVAKNIQYF
- | 17 | TRBJ2-1 | TRBV20-1 | many | TGCAGTGCTAGAGACCGGGACGGGACAAGATCCTACAATGAGCAGTTCTTC | CSARDRDGTRSYNEQFF
- | 14 | TRBJ1-2 | TRBV24-1 | few | TGTGCCACCAGTGAAACCGGGACGGACTATGGCTACACCTTC | CATSETGTDYGYTF
- | 17 | TRBJ2-7 | TRBV6-2/TRBV6-3 | few | TGTGCCAGCAGTAAGCAACGGGGACACCTCGAAGCCTACGAGCAGTACTTC | CASSKQRGHLEAYEQYF
- | 11 | TRBJ1-4 | TRBV29-1 | few | TGCGCCGGGGGAGGCCCTGAAAAACTGTTTTTT | CAGGGPEKLFF
TRBD2 | 16 | TRBJ2-3 | TRBV12-3/TRBV12-4 | - | TGTGCCAGCAGTTTGCCGGGACTAGCTTTTCAGGATACGCAGTATTTT | CASSLPGLAFQDTQYF
- | 14 | TRBJ1-4 | TRBV4-1 | - | TGCGCCAGCAGCCAAAGTGGGCTTAATGAAAAACTGTTTTTT | CASSQSGLNEKLFF
- | 14 | TRBJ2-7 | TRBV20-1 | - | TGCAGTGCTATTCAACCGGGACTCTCCTACGAGCAGTACTTC | CSAIQPGLSYEQYF
- | 14 | TRBJ2-7 | TRBV20-1 | - | TGCAGTGCTAGAGATGGCCTAGCGCAAAACGAGCAGTACTTC | CSARDGLAQNEQYF
- | 14 | TRBJ2-1 | TRBV12-3/TRBV12-4 | few | TGTGCCAGCAGTTTAGCACCTCGGGGCGGGGAGTATTCCTTC | CASSLAPRGGEYSF
TRBD1 | 15 | TRBJ2-2 | TRBV2 | - | TGTGCCAGCAGCGTGGGGACAGGCCCTCCCGGGGAGCTGTTTTTT | CASSVGTGPPGELFF
- | 15 | TRBJ2-1 | TRBV7-9 | many | TGTGCCAGCAGCCCCAGGAGTACCGGAAAGGATGAGCAGTTCTTC | CASSPRSTGKDEQFF
TRBD2 | 15 | TRBJ2-5 | TRBV12-5 | once | TGTGCTAGTGGTTATGGACTAGCGGGGAGCGAGACCCAGTACTTC | CASGYGLAGSETQYF
TRBD2 | 15 | TRBJ2-5 | TRBV6-2/TRBV6-3 | few | TGTGCCAGCAGACCGAGCGGGGGTTTCCAAGAGACCCAGTACTTC | CASRPSGGFQETQYF
- | 16 | TRBJ1-1 | TRBV6-5 | few | TGTGCCAGCAGTTACCTCCCGTTGGGTGTTAACACTGAAGCTTTCTTT | CASSYLPLGVNTEAFF